Shown below are 6 T cell receptor beta chains from a single sample sequenced in a study of OX40 agonist ivuxolimab in advanced cancers. Sequenced by immunoSEQ multiplex PCR; TCRdb stores in-frame clones only, minus some. The sample has about 50,000 clones, roughly three quarters seen once. The sequencing here drew on CD4+ or CD8+ T cells sorted from blood, taken in a trial of the OX40 agonist ivuxolimab. The receptors come from an adult with an advanced solid tumor such as melanoma, head and neck, liver or kidney cancer.

Written as DNA, the CDR3 is TGTGCCAGCACTCTTACGATGGGGGCTACGGACACCATATATTTT. Amino acids: CASTLTMGATDTIYF. J is TRBJ1-3 and V is TRBV11-2; maybe TRBD1 (6 bases). The germline V and J ends were trimmed by 7 bases and 8 bases, with 21 bases remaining between them. Germline V gene lookup returns CDR1 SGHAT and CDR2 FQNNGV. The CDR3 loop spans 15 amino acids.

The rearrangement links TRBV6-5 to TRBJ2-5, with D possibly TRBD1 on 6 matching bases. Germline assignment: CDR1 MNHEY and CDR2 SVGAGI. With 1 base removed from V and 3 bases from J, the gap between germline ends came to 9 bases. The CDR3 is 14 residues long. CDR3 loop: CASSYWSGEETQYF. CDR3 sequence (DNA): TGTGCCAGCAGTTACTGGTCAGGGGAAGAGACCCAGTACTTC.

V is TRBV30 and J is TRBJ1-1; unclear D gene. CDR1 and CDR2 from the germline V gene are GTSNPN and SVGIG (reference sequence). The length of the CDR3 is 13 residues. The V end lost 2 bases, the J end lost 1 base, and 8 bases lay between the germline ends. In DNA form, the CDR3 reads TGTGCCTGGAGTTGGAGCAGGAACACTGAAGCTTTCTTT. Protein product: CAWSWSRNTEAFF.

The chain has TRBV19 and TRBJ1-2, with 11 bases that match TRBD1. Trimming took 0 bases from V and 4 from J; bases not matched to a gene: 1. The CDR3 spans 15 residues. Germline assignment: CDR1 LNHDA and CDR2 SQIVND (reference sequence). The CDR3 nucleotides read TGTGCCAGTAGTATAGAGGACAGGGGGCTCTATGGCTACACCTTC. Its translation is CASSIEDRGLYGYTF.

The chain is built from TRBV2 and TRBJ1-6; no reliable D call. The CDR3 contains 16 residues. V dropped 5 bases and J dropped 7 bases, with 18 bases sitting between them. CDR1 SNHLY and CDR2 FYNNEI come from the germline V gene. The CDR3 spells CASSWGGAGRNSPLHF. In nucleotides, the CDR3 is TGTGCCAGCAGTTGGGGAGGCGCAGGCCGGAATTCACCCCTCCACTTT.

The J gene is TRBJ1-6, the V gene TRBV5-6; no firm D call. The CDR3 spans 14 residues. Germline V CDR1 and CDR2: SGHDT, YYEEEE. V was trimmed by 5 bases and J by 7 bases, leaving 13 bases between them. CDR3 sequence (DNA): TGTGCCAGCAGTACCTACTGGGGAAATTCACCCCTCCACTTT. Translating gives CASSTYWGNSPLHF.